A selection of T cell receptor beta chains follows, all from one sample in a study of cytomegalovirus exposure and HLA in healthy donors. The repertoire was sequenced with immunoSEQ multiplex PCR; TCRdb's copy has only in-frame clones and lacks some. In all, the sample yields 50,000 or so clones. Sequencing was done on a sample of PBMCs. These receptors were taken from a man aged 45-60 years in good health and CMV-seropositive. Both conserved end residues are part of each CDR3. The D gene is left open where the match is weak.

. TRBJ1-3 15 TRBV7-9 CASSLSLGRANTIYF
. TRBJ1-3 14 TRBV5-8 CASSLPGRGNTIYF
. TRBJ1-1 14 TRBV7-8 CASSLAPGYTEAFF
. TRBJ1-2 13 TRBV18 CASSPGRVYGYTF
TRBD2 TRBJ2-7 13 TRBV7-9 CASTSSGRYEQYF
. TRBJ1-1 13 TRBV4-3 CASSPGINTEAFF
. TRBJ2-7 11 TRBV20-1 CSASNPYEQYF
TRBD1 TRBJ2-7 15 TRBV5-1 CASSLAPGTGGAEYF
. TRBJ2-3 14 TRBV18 CASPPAPSTDTQYF
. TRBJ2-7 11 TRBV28 CASTTDREQYF
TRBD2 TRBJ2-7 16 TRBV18 CASSPSRWLAGYEQYF
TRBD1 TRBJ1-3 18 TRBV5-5 CASSSREGTGASGNTIYF
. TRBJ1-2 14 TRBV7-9 CASTPYVLEYGYTF
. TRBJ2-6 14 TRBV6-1 CASRREAGANVLTF
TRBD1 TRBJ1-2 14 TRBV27 CASSGTGEWYGYTF
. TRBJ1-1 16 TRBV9 CASSVVGGQENTEAFF
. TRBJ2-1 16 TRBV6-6 CASSALIPGTINEQFF
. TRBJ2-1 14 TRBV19 CASRTTDSRNEQFF
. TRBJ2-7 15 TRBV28 CASSLGGTRSYEQYF
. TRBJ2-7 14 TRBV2 CASSEGVPSYEQYF
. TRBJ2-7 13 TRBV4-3 CASSQGAPYEQYF
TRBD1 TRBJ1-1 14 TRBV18 CASSPGQGPTEAFF
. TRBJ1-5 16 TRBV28 CASSLLRGAGNQPQHF
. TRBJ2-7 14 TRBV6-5 CASSPTAGDYEQYF
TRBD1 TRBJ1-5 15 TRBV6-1 CASSRQGSTNQPQHF
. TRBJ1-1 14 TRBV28 CASLSDLGGIEAFF
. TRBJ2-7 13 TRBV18 CASSPAGAVEQYF
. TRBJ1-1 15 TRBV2 CASGGAGSLSTEAFF
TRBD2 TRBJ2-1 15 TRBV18 CASSPVSGGGNEQFF
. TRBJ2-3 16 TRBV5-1 CASSLDPALSTDTQYF
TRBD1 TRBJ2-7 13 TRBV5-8 CASSRGQGEIEYF
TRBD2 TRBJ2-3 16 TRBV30 CAWSAGLAGVTDTQYF
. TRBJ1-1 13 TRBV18 CASSPQGRAEAFF
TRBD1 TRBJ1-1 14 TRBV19 CASSRQGQNTEAFF
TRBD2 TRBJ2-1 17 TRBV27 CASSHTTGTSGGAEQFF
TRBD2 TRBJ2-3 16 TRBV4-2 CASSQDLAGGTDTQYF
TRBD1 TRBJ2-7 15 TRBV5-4 CASSLDQQGAFEQYF
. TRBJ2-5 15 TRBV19 CASSLGTSSVETQYF
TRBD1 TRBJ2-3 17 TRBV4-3 CASSQDEAKGAVWAQYF
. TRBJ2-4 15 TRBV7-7 CASPSDRLAKNIQYF
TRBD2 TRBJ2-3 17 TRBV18 CASSPRAAGISTDTQYF
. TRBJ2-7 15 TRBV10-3 CAISEYSGEADEQYF
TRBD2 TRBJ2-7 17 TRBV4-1 CASSQDVGAGGRYEQYF
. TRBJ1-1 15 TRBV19 CASSIAGGRNTEDFF